The present TCR beta chain was sequenced within a study of blood T cell repertoires in COVID-19 (TCRdb year 2020). Some background on the complete study: Collaborator samples came from the United States, Italy and Spain and covered acute and convalescent phases of COVID-19. The prospective study material was composed of cDNA or gDNA derived from T cells, B-cell-depleted T cells, or PBMCs. Deeply sampled blood TCRbeta repertoires from subjects exposed to, actively infected with, or recovered from COVID-19 were included in the dataset. A freely available public database, intended as a resource for researchers studying the immune response to SARS-CoV-2, is where the repertoires were released. Samples were obtained from the ongoing ImmuneRACE study (first 160 participants) and from about 1,300 subjects provided by 6 global collaborators. The sample metadata nearly always contained a de-identified subject ID, COVID-19 status, age in years and sex. Where available, HLA class I and class II types were taken from metadata supplied by the sample provider and were not determined by assay-based typing.

The immunoSEQ Assay, a bias-controlled multiplex PCR, was used to amplify TCRbeta CDR3 regions from genomic DNA. The authors' pipeline ran thus. The number of nucleated cells in each sample was estimated from the amplification of reference gene primers within the assay. Sequence reads were collapsed and filtered to measure the absolute abundance of every unique TCRbeta CDR3 rearrangement. Productive Simpson clonality was computed per sample as the square root of Simpson's diversity index over productive rearrangements. Not all clones reach the TCRdb copy of this immuneACCESS table, which keeps in-frame sequences only. Checked studies attribute under half of the gap to unresolved V genes and leave the rest unexplained. Clonal size and the V and J genes are those of that table, whereas D and trimming came from the DNA. The sample table contains some 160,000 clones; only one count was recorded for approximately 90% of them. Around 2.1% of the sample is taken by the ten largest.

Concerning this clone: The target of this receptor is not known. Base qualities are not provided; no much larger clone lies one nucleotide away.

Samples from volunteer blood donors who had recovered from COVID-19 were contributed by a second Seattle source. The collaborating institutions used their own protocols to collect whole blood in K2EDTA tubes. For TCRbeta analysis, collaborator samples were shipped as frozen whole blood, as isolated PBMCs, or as DNA extracted from either sample type. What the authors observed across the whole study: The quantity of clinical and demographic metadata differed by source and by participant and was supplied without curation.

V loses 2 bases at its end and J loses 7 bases; junction bases beyond the gene matches: 4. The germline V gene (reference sequence) gives CDR1 as GTSNPN and CDR2 as SVGIG. Including the terminal cysteine and phenylalanine, the CDR3 comprises 12 residues. The entry retains the CDR3 DNA only, 36 bases that are in frame from base 1. The receptor was isolated from a man aged 50 to 59 who had recovered from COVID-19. The rearrangement joined TRBV30 to TRBJ2-7, and 8 bases in between align with TRBD1. Sequencing was done on a sample of peripheral blood. The nucleotide sequence reads as follows: TGTGCCTGGAGTCCCAGGGGGCAAGAGCAGTACTTC. It encodes CAWSPRGQEQYF. Beyond the CDR3, the reference TRBV30 and TRBJ2-7 genes provide the residues; the full variable domain reads: SQTIHQWPATLVQPVGSPLSLECTVEGTSNPNLYWYRQAAGRGLQLLFYSVGIGQISSEVPQNLSASRPQDRQFILSSKKLLLSDSGFYLCAWSPRGQEQYFGPGTRLTVT.